The sequence of this TCR beta chain was determined in a study of identifying expanded T cells in peripheral blood. Broader study findings: Across healthy donors, higher total template counts meant significantly greater approximately two-week count variance.

Clones were sequenced by immunoSEQ multiplex PCR, and TCRdb holds only the in-frame ones, with some missing. Among approximately 120,000 clones, around 89% were seen once, and the ten largest hold 7.5% to 9.5%. This clone was observed a single time. As yet, its antigen is unknown. No infections or other immune events were documented during collection. Germline loops: CDR1 LNHDA, CDR2 SQIVND (reference sequence). The ends lost 4 bases at V and 4 bases at J; junction bases unmatched: 7. The CDR3 is 14 amino acids. The sequence derives from a person aged 18 to 70 in good health. The chain joins TRBV19 to TRBJ2-7; 7 bases are a match to TRBD1. The sample taken for sequencing was blood. For the CDR3, the DNA is TGTGCCAGTAGTACTCCCGGGACAGATTACGAGCAGTACTTC. This encodes CASSTPGTDYEQYF.